This T cell receptor (beta chain) was obtained from a study of PD-1 blockade in classical Hodgkin lymphoma. In germline, CDR1 is SGHRS, CDR2 YFSETQ. The CDR3 has 14 amino acids. V was pared by 3 bases and J by 12 bases, with 16 bases between. After autologous stem cell transplantation all patients relapsed, and prior brentuximab vedotin exposure differed between cohorts. Sequenced by immunoSEQ multiplex PCR; TCRdb stores in-frame clones only, minus some. The repertoire consists of more than 35,000 clones, with 76% occurring once and the leading ten covering 16%. The chain has TRBV5-1 and TRBJ1-6; a weak D match, TRBD1 (6 bases). This TCR was recovered from a human donor with classical Hodgkin lymphoma. The sample was peripheral blood mononuclear cells (PBMCs), taken before the second cycle of nivolumab. The CDR3, as DNA: TGCGCCAGCAGCTCAACAGGACAGTTCGAACCCCTCCACTTT. Residues: CASSSTGQFEPLHF. The full variable domain, completed using reference TRBV5-1 and TRBJ1-6, is KAGVTQTPRYLIKTRGQQVTLSCSPISGHRSVSWYQQTPGQGLQFLFEYFSETQRNKGNFPGRFSGRQFSNSRSEMNVSTLELGDSALYLCASSSTGQFEPLHFGNGTRLTVT.